The 17 T cell receptor beta chains listed next were all sequenced from one sample in a study of cytomegalovirus exposure and HLA in healthy donors. PCR used 60 Vbeta primers and 13 Jbeta primers. Measured with immunoSEQ multiplex PCR; TCRdb has only the in-frame clones, and not every one. The top ten clones hold around 1% of a sample with 200,000 to 250,000 clones, approximately 90% of them seen once. The sequencing input was PBMCs. These receptors were taken from a woman aged 18-29 years in good health and CMV-seronegative.

The chain employs TRBV5-6 and TRBJ1-5; D is uncertain. The V end lost 0 bases, the J end lost 7 bases, and 11 bases lay between the germline ends. The CDR3 is 14 residues long. The germline V gene has CDR1 SGHDT and CDR2 YYEEEE. CDR3 DNA sequence: TGTGCCAGCAGCTTGGGAGGGTCAGGACAGCCCCAGCATTTT. This gives the protein CASSLGGSGQPQHF. The full variable domain, with the rest looked up from reference TRBV5-6 and TRBJ1-5, is DAGVTQSPTHLIKTRGQQVTLRCSPKSGHDTVSWYQQALGQGPQFIFQYYEEEERQRGNFPDRFSGHQFPNYSSELNVNALLLGDSALYLCASSLGGSGQPQHFGDGTRLSIL.

This clone was detected a few times. V gene TRBV25-1 combines with J gene TRBJ1-3; the match to TRBD1 covers 12 bases. Germline CDR1 MGHDK, CDR2 SYGVNS. This CDR3 is built from 15 residues. After removal of 5 bases from V and 4 bases from J, the junction contained 3 bases not matched to a gene. DNA for the CDR3: TGTGCCAGCAGTAGGGGACAGGGGGCGGGAAACACCATATATTTT. Protein product: CASSRGQGAGNTIYF.

This clone was counted once. This chain connects TRBV11-3 to TRBJ2-1; 13 bases match TRBD2. The germline CDR1 and CDR2 sequences are SGHNT and YENEEA. J lost 8 bases, V lost 3 bases, and 7 bases had no gene match. The CDR3 contains 16 residues. The CDR3 nucleotides read TGTGCCAGCAGCTTCCCGAGGACTAGCGGGAGACATGAGCAGTTCTTC. This translates into CASSFPRTSGRHEQFF.

This clone was observed a single time. This chain links TRBV14 with TRBJ2-3; no definite D call. The CDR3 loop spans 13 amino acids. Trimming shortened V by 2 bases and J by 2 bases, and 5 bases separated the two germline ends. CDR1 and CDR2 from the germline V gene are SGHDN and FVKESK. The CDR3 here is CASSQKYTDTQYF. As DNA, the CDR3 is TGTGCCAGCAGCCAAAAATACACAGATACGCAGTATTTT. The full variable domain, in which reference TRBV14 and TRBJ2-3 provide the parts outside the CDR3, is EAGVTQFPSHSVIEKGQTVTLRCDPISGHDNLYWYRRVMGKEIKFLLHFVKESKQDESGMPNNRFLAERTGGTYSTLKVQPAELEDSGVYFCASSQKYTDTQYFGPGTRLTVL.

The CDR3, as DNA: TGTGCCAGCAGCTTGATGAGCGATAGCAATCAGCCCCAGCATTTT. It translates to CASSLMSDSNQPQHF. This chain connects TRBV7-2 to TRBJ1-5; D unresolved. The CDR3 runs to 15 residues. Trimming cost V 3 bases and J 0 bases, with 9 bases left between them. Germline V gene sequence: CDR1 SGHTA, CDR2 FQGNSA.

The gene calls are TRBV4-2 and TRBJ2-1, with 9 nucleotides matching TRBD2. Germline lookup yields CDR1 LGHNA and CDR2 YNFKEQ. J lost 5 bases, V lost 5 bases, and 7 bases had no gene match. The CDR3 totals 15 residues. The CDR3 is CASSAGGQGNNEQFF. Here the CDR3 DNA reads TGTGCCAGCAGCGCGGGGGGGCAGGGTAACAATGAGCAGTTCTTC.

This clone appeared a few times. This sequence joins TRBV7-9 and TRBJ1-5, with D perhaps TRBD1 (6 bases). The CDR3 length is 14 residues. Germline CDR1 and CDR2: SEHNR and FQNEAQ (reference sequence). Trimming removed 8 bases from V and 1 base from J, with 12 bases in between. The CDR3 region has the DNA TGTGCCAGCGGGAACAGGGCGAGCAATCAGCCCCAGCATTTT. Translating gives CASGNRASNQPQHF.

The chain couples TRBV19 to TRBJ2-7; tentative D call: TRBD2 (6 bases). Germline CDR1 and CDR2: LNHDA and SQIVND (reference sequence). V was cut by 5 bases and J by 0 bases, with 17 bases left in between. This CDR3 is built from 16 residues. CDR3 nucleotide sequence: TGTGCCAGTAGTGGCGCCGGGACTCAGAGCTCCTACGAGCAGTACTTC. Encoded protein: CASSGAGTQSSYEQYF.

The J gene is TRBJ2-7, the V gene TRBV5-6; 9 bases map to TRBD1. This CDR3 comprises 14 residues. The germline V gene has CDR1 SGHDT and CDR2 YYEEEE. The V and J ends lost 0 bases and 3 bases, in that order; junction bases with no gene match: 1. As DNA, the CDR3 is TGTGCCAGCAGCTTGGAGGGACAGGGCTACGAGCAGTACTTC. This translates into CASSLEGQGYEQYF.

In this sample, this clone turned up a few times. The V and J genes are TRBV15 and TRBJ1-2; D ambiguous. V lost 0 bases and J 2 bases, leaving 7 bases between the germline ends. The CDR3 loop spans 14 amino acids. Germline V CDR1 and CDR2: LNHNV, YYDKDF (reference sequence). The CDR3 nucleotides are TGTGCCACCAGCAGAGAGCCAGTGAACTATGGCTACACCTTC. Its protein is CATSREPVNYGYTF. The variable domain in full, with the rest retrieved from reference TRBV15 and TRBJ1-2, is DAMVIQNPRYQVTQFGKPVTLSCSQTLNHNVMYWYQQKSSQAPKLLFHYYDKDFNNEADTPDNFQSRRPNTSFCFLDIRSPGLGDTAMYLCATSREPVNYGYTFGSGTRLTVV.

The chain combines TRBV19 with TRBJ1-1, with no clear D. Per the germline V gene, CDR1 is LNHDA and CDR2 is SQIVND (reference sequence). The germline V and J ends were trimmed by 3 bases and 1 base, with 18 bases remaining between them. There are 17 residues in the CDR3. DNA of the CDR3: TGTGCCAGTAGTATCCATTATTTCCGAGCAGGGAACACTGAAGCTTTCTTT. Translated, it gives CASSIHYFRAGNTEAFF. The entire variable domain, with the rest obtained from reference TRBV19 and TRBJ1-1, is as follows: DGGITQSPKYLFRKEGQNVTLSCEQNLNHDAMYWYRQDPGQGLRLIYYSQIVNDFQKGDIAEGYSVSREKKESFPLTVTSAQKNPTAFYLCASSIHYFRAGNTEAFFGQGTRLTVV.

This clone was counted once. The J gene is TRBJ2-5, the V gene TRBV19; 10 bases match TRBD2. The CDR3 sequence is 18 residues long. With V trimmed by 0 bases and J by 1 base, 8 bases remained unmatched. Germline assignment: CDR1 LNHDA and CDR2 SQIVND (reference sequence). The CDR3 bases are TGTGCCAGTAGTATAGATTGGCTAGCGGGAGTTACCCAAGAGACCCAGTACTTC. This translates into CASSIDWLAGVTQETQYF.

CDR3 sequence (DNA): TGTGCCAGCAGTGATGGACTAGTCTTTAGCACAGATACGCAGTATTTT. This sequence encodes CASSDGLVFSTDTQYF. The rearrangement joins TRBV6-4 to TRBJ2-3; 7 bases fit TRBD2. Germline trimming cut 3 bases from V and 0 bases from J; bases unmatched to any gene: 6. From germline, CDR1 is MRHNA and CDR2 SNTAGT. The CDR3 contains 16 residues.

V and J are TRBV6-5 and TRBJ1-1; TRBD1 is a possible D gene (5 bases). CDR3 length: 15 amino acids. Trimming cost V 2 bases and J 0 bases, with 10 bases left between them. The V gene's germline CDR1 is MNHEY and CDR2 SVGAGI. Written as DNA, the CDR3 is TGTGCCAGCAGTTACAGGGGACTACTGAACACTGAAGCTTTCTTT. Translating it yields CASSYRGLLNTEAFF.

This chain uses TRBV4-3 with TRBJ1-4; a weak D match, TRBD1 (5 bases). The CDR3 consists of 18 residues. The germline V and J ends were trimmed by 0 bases and 3 bases, with 17 bases remaining between them. CDR1 and CDR2 from the germline V gene are LGHNA and YSLEER. CDR3 sequence (DNA): TGCGCCAGCAGCCAAGATGTCTATGGGGGGACTTCTAATGAAAAACTGTTTTTT. Protein product: CASSQDVYGGTSNEKLFF.

V usage is TRBV28 and J usage is TRBJ1-6; D is possibly TRBD1 (5 bases). This CDR3 contains 19 residues. The V gene's germline CDR1 is MDHEN and CDR2 SYDVKM. V gave up 1 base and J gave up 10 bases, with 26 bases separating them. This chain's CDR3 is CASSLFNRGGGSSSSPLHF. The CDR3 coding sequence is TGTGCCAGCAGTTTATTTAATCGTGGCGGGGGGTCATCATCGTCACCCCTCCACTTT.

This clone was picked up one time. The chain employs TRBV11-2 and TRBJ2-5; 14 bases line up with TRBD2. Germline lookup yields CDR1 SGHAT and CDR2 FQNNGV. This CDR3 contains 17 residues. J was trimmed by 4 bases and V by 3 bases; bases with no gene match: 7. Here the CDR3 DNA reads TGTGCCAGCAGCTTCGACGGGACTAGCGGGGGTGGAGAGACCCAGTACTTC. It encodes CASSFDGTSGGGETQYF.